The source of this T cell receptor beta chain is a study of control samples from healthy donors and cancer patients. Generated by immunoSEQ multiplex PCR, the TCRdb table keeps only in-frame clones and is missing some. The table records some 89,000 clones, more than 75% of them present only once. The germline V gene has CDR1 MGHRA and CDR2 YSYEKL. V was pared by 1 base and J by 0 bases, with 10 bases between. The CDR3 is made up of 16 amino acids. Input material: blood. The rearrangement links TRBV4-1 to TRBJ2-1; D not resolved. The receptor was derived from a middle-aged woman in good health. This CDR3 reads CASSQGFVLSYNEQFF. The DNA of the CDR3 is TGCGCCAGCAGCCAAGGGTTCGTTCTCTCCTACAATGAGCAGTTCTTC.